This TCR beta chain was sequenced for a study of blood T cell repertoires in COVID-19. Clones were read by immunoSEQ multiplex PCR, and TCRdb kept only the in-frame ones, dropping some. The repertoire holds some 190,000 clones, with nearly 80% as singletons. Deletions cut 0 bases from V and 0 bases from J, with 6 bases between. CDR1 is MNHEY and CDR2 is SVGAGI in the germline V gene. The CDR3 spans 16 residues. The table lists this clone with a count of one. This study enrolled people aged roughly 18 to 89 from about two dozen US geographic areas. People in the exposed group encountered a COVID-19 case within 2 weeks before entering the study.

Sequenced: PBMCs or T cells enriched from blood (not recorded which). The chain joins TRBV6-5 to TRBJ2-6, with D possibly being TRBD2 (5 bases). This receptor was taken from a man in his sixties who had been exposed to COVID-19. CDR3 sequence (DNA): TGTGCCAGCAGTTACTCGGACTTCTCTGGGGCCAACGTCCTGACTTTC. As protein: CASSYSDFSGANVLTF.